Following are 17 T cell receptor beta chains from one sample sequenced in a study of CD8 T cells in Susac syndrome. Reverse transcription of roughly 0.45 to 1 ug RNA used random hexamers. Using its own MiXCR run on the immunoSEQ multiplex PCR reads, TCRdb lists one record per CDR3 protein. The profile shows 150,000 to 200,000 distinct CDR3 sequences, approximately 94% of them singletons. Specimen: CD4+ T cells from PBMCs. The receptor set was obtained from a human donor with multiple sclerosis.

The chain has TRBV7-6 and TRBJ2-3; 7 bases align to TRBD2. The junction had 6 bases not matched to a gene; V was cut back by 2 bases and J by 1 base. Germline-derived CDR1 and CDR2 are SGHVS and FNYEAQ. This CDR3 is built from 16 residues. CDR3 loop: CASSLRVGGGTDTQYF. CDR3 DNA: TGTGCCAGCAGCTTAAGGGTGGGAGGGGGCACAGATACGCAGTATTTT.

The chain is built from TRBV7-6 and TRBJ2-3; D is perhaps TRBD1 (6 bases). CDR1 and CDR2 from the germline V gene are SGHVS and FNYEAQ. The CDR3 sequence is 14 residues long. The ends were cut back, 3 bases at V and 1 base at J, with 8 bases in the middle. This chain's CDR3 is CASSFWTGTDTQYF. DNA of the CDR3: TGTGCCAGCAGCTTCTGGACAGGCACAGATACGCAGTATTTT.

The J gene is TRBJ2-5, the V gene TRBV29-1; tentatively, D is TRBD1 (5 bases). Per the germline V gene, CDR1 is SQVTM and CDR2 is ANQGSEA. V was shortened by 3 bases and J by 5 bases, with 10 bases between the two germline ends. The CDR3 runs 12 residues. CDR3 in amino acids: CSVEGLGETQYF. As DNA, the CDR3 is TGCAGCGTTGAGGGGCTGGGCGAGACCCAGTACTTC.

This chain uses TRBV9 with TRBJ2-7, with TRBD1 as a possible D gene (5 bases). CDR1 and CDR2 (germline): SGDLS, YYNGEE. Trimming removed 0 bases at V and 4 bases at J, with 14 bases between. The CDR3 runs to 15 residues. The CDR3 DNA is TGTGCCAGCAGCGTAGAGGTCCAGGGTTGGTACGAGCAGTACTTC. It specifies CASSVEVQGWYEQYF. Complete variable domain (other parts from reference TRBV9 and TRBJ2-7): DSGVTQTPKHLITATGQRVTLRCSPRSGDLSVYWYQQSLDQGLQFLIQYYNGEERAKGNILERFSAQQFPDLHSELNLSSLELGDSALYFCASSVEVQGWYEQYFGPGTRLTVT.

The chain carries TRBV30 and TRBJ1-6; 9 bases are a match to TRBD1. V lost 2 bases, J lost 8 bases, and 10 bases stayed unmatched. This CDR3 has 16 residues. CDR1 GTSNPN and CDR2 SVGIG come from the germline V gene (reference sequence). CDR3 in DNA: TGTGCCTGGAGTAGGGGGACAGGGTTCATTTATTCACCCCTCCACTTT. The encoded protein is CAWSRGTGFIYSPLHF.

J is TRBJ2-1 and V is TRBV3-1, with 11 bases aligning to TRBD1. CDR1 and CDR2 from the germline V gene are LGHDT and YNNKEL (reference sequence). CDR3 size: 15 residues. With V trimmed by 5 bases and J by 4 bases, 4 bases remained unmatched. CDR3: CASSAGTGGYNEQFF. CDR3 nucleotide sequence: TGTGCCAGCAGCGCAGGGACAGGGGGTTACAATGAGCAGTTCTTC.

This clonotype was counted only a few times. The J gene is TRBJ1-1, the V gene TRBV11-1; D not resolved. The V and J ends lost 5 bases and 1 base respectively, with 8 bases between them. The CDR3 extends over 13 amino acids. The germline gives CDR1 SGHAT, CDR2 FQDESV (reference sequence). The DNA of the CDR3 is TGTGCCAGCAGCCGGAAGGGGAACACTGAAGCTTTCTTT. Translating gives CASSRKGNTEAFF.

This sequence joins TRBV7-2 and TRBJ2-5, with D perhaps matching TRBD1 or TRBD2 (5 bases each). CDR1 SGHTA and CDR2 FQGNSA come from the germline V gene. There are 14 residues in the CDR3. V gave up 1 base and J gave up 5 bases, with 11 bases separating them. CDR3 sequence (DNA): TGTGCCAGCAGCTTAGAGTGGGGACGGGAGACCCAGTACTTC. Amino acids: CASSLEWGRETQYF.

The V gene is TRBV9, the J gene TRBJ2-5; TRBD2 agrees at 7 bases. This CDR3 spans 13 amino acids. Trimming took 0 bases from V and 5 from J; bases not matched to a gene: 1. Germline CDR1 SGDLS, CDR2 YYNGEE. The CDR3 here is CASSVAGRETQYF. DNA of the CDR3: TGTGCCAGCAGCGTAGCCGGGAGGGAGACCCAGTACTTC. The complete variable domain, with remaining parts taken from reference TRBV9 and TRBJ2-5, reads DSGVTQTPKHLITATGQRVTLRCSPRSGDLSVYWYQQSLDQGLQFLIQYYNGEERAKGNILERFSAQQFPDLHSELNLSSLELGDSALYFCASSVAGRETQYFGPGTRLLVL.

This rearrangement joins TRBV7-2 to TRBJ2-2; possible D gene TRBD2, 6 bases. Germline V gene data show CDR1 as SGHTA and CDR2 as FQGNSA. The germline V and J ends were trimmed by 1 base and 4 bases, with 10 bases remaining between them. The CDR3 covers 15 residues. DNA of the CDR3: TGTGCCAGCAGCTTAGTGGTTAGCGGCACCGGGGAGCTGTTTTTT. Translation: CASSLVVSGTGELFF.

This clonotype has a single count. V and J are TRBV24-1 and TRBJ2-5; D ambiguous. In germline, CDR1 is KGHDR, CDR2 SFDVKD. The CDR3 sequence is 15 residues long. Deletions cut 2 bases from V and 1 base from J, with 10 bases between. CDR3 region: CATSDSAQVQETQYF. CDR3 sequence (DNA): TGTGCCACCAGTGATTCGGCGCAGGTCCAAGAGACCCAGTACTTC.

The chain is built from TRBV9 and TRBJ2-7, with D perhaps assigned TRBD1 or TRBD2 (5 bases each). Germline values: CDR1 SGDLS, CDR2 YYNGEE. V dropped 4 bases and J dropped 2 bases, with 10 bases sitting between them. The CDR3 consists of 13 residues. CDR3 sequence: CASSRDPAYEQYF. For the CDR3, the DNA is TGTGCCAGCAGCCGGGACCCCGCCTACGAGCAGTACTTC. The variable domain in full, completed from reference TRBV9 and TRBJ2-7, reads DSGVTQTPKHLITATGQRVTLRCSPRSGDLSVYWYQQSLDQGLQFLIQYYNGEERAKGNILERFSAQQFPDLHSELNLSSLELGDSALYFCASSRDPAYEQYFGPGTRLTVT.

The V gene is TRBV9, the J gene TRBJ2-2; perhaps TRBD2 as D (7 bases). Germline V gene sequence: CDR1 SGDLS, CDR2 YYNGEE. Trimming took 4 bases from V and 7 from J, leaving 14 bases between them. This CDR3 is 14 amino acids long. CDR3 in amino acids: CASSTQGRVGELFF. The CDR3 coding sequence is TGTGCCAGCAGCACCCAGGGGAGGGTCGGGGAGCTGTTTTTT.

The chain uses TRBV29-1 and TRBJ1-1; no clear D. CDR1 SQVTM and CDR2 ANQGSEA come from the germline V gene. Trimming cost V 4 bases and J 5 bases, with 14 bases left between them. The CDR3 runs 13 residues. This CDR3 reads CSVGYDSLTEAFF. CDR3 nucleotide sequence: TGCAGCGTTGGCTATGATTCGTTGACTGAAGCTTTCTTT.

This chain joins TRBV9 and TRBJ1-1, with 9 nucleotides matching TRBD1. J was trimmed by 7 bases and V by 0 bases; bases with no gene match: 1. The CDR3 covers 13 residues. The V gene's germline CDR1 is SGDLS and CDR2 YYNGEE. CDR3 loop: CASSVVGQGEAFF. CDR3 sequence (DNA): TGTGCCAGCAGCGTAGTGGGACAGGGTGAAGCTTTCTTT.

The chain couples TRBV29-1 to TRBJ2-5; D remains ambiguous. With 7 bases removed from V and 3 bases from J, the gap between germline ends came to 9 bases. CDR3 length: 11 amino acids. Germline V gene data show CDR1 as SQVTM and CDR2 as ANQGSEA. The CDR3 protein is CSAGIKETQYF. In DNA, the CDR3 is TGCAGCGCTGGGATCAAAGAGACCCAGTACTTC.

The chain is built from TRBV7-9 and TRBJ2-1; TRBD2 agrees at 7 bases. The CDR3 is 13 residues long. The germline gives CDR1 SEHNR, CDR2 FQNEAQ (reference sequence). The J segment lost 7 bases and the V segment lost 5 bases, leaving 5 bases of the junction unmatched. DNA for the CDR3: TGTGCCAGCAGCGGGACTATTCAGAATGAGCAGTTCTTC. Protein sequence: CASSGTIQNEQFF.